These T cell receptor beta chains were read from a single sample in a study of blood T cell repertoires in COVID-19. Assay: immunoSEQ multiplex PCR; the TCRdb copy retains only in-frame clones and omits some. The sample holds roughly 350,000 clones, 85% seen once. What was sequenced was peripheral blood. The origin of the receptors is a young woman with acute or convalescent COVID-19. Each CDR3 is given with its conserved first and last residue. The order of the fields is J gene, D gene, V gene, CDR3 DNA, CDR3 protein. A D gene is named only where the DNA matches it firmly.

>TRBJ1-5|-|TRBV7-9
TGTGCCAGCAGGGAGAACAGGGATAATCAGCCCCAGCATTTT
CASRENRDNQPQHF
>TRBJ2-5|-|TRBV5-1
TGCGCCAGCAGCTGGGCCGGTCGAGAGACCCAGTACTTC
CASSWAGRETQYF
>TRBJ1-1|-|TRBV10-3
TGTGCCATCAGTGACCCCAGGGACACTGAAGCTTTCTTT
CAISDPRDTEAFF
>TRBJ2-5|-|TRBV4-1
TGCGCCAGCAGCCAAGATCTAACGAGGTCAGAGACCCAGTACTTC
CASSQDLTRSETQYF
>TRBJ2-7|TRBD2|TRBV5-1
TGCGCCAGCAGCACCCGACCTAGCGGGAGGGCACCCGAGCAGTACTTC
CASSTRPSGRAPEQYF
>TRBJ1-5|-|TRBV28
TGTGCCAGCAGTTTATCCCACAGGGCTGGCAATCAGCCCCAGCATTTT
CASSLSHRAGNQPQHF
>TRBJ1-1|TRBD1|TRBV10-3
TGTGCCATCAGTGTGACAGGGGGGACTGAAGCTTTCTTT
CAISVTGGTEAFF
>TRBJ1-6|-|TRBV9
TGTGCCAGCAGCGTAGAAGGGACTGCCAATTCACCCCTCCACTTT
CASSVEGTANSPLHF
>TRBJ2-7|-|TRBV11-2
TGTGCCAGCAGCTTAGCTTTCGGGACCTACGAGCAGTACTTC
CASSLAFGTYEQYF
>TRBJ1-5|-|TRBV19
TGTGCCAGTAGTATAGACGCGGGTCCCAGCTATCAGCCCCAGCATTTT
CASSIDAGPSYQPQHF